This T cell receptor beta chain originates from a study of graft-versus-host responses after intestinal transplantation. Turning to the study itself: Transplant types were multivisceral, liver-intestinal, or isolated intestinal. Anti-thymocyte globulin induction preceded about 3 years of tacrolimus and steroid maintenance in all recipients.

The protocol was immunoSEQ multiplex PCR, while the TCRdb copy is restricted to in-frame clones and leaves out a portion. The data show about 93,000 clones, with just under 95% seen just once and less than 0.5% held by the top ten. V lost 0 bases to trimming and J lost 2 bases, with 13 bases between them. The germline gives CDR1 LGHNA, CDR2 YNFKEQ. CDR3 size: 17 residues. Comments on this clone: Its antigen is undetermined.

This sequence originates from a human donor who received an intestinal transplant. Source: unstimulated CD8+ T cells sorted from spleen or lymph node cells, taken before intestinal transplant. This chain connects TRBV4-2 to TRBJ2-2, with D perhaps TRBD2 (7 bases). The CDR3 sequence is CASSQEWGGGNTGELFF. DNA for the CDR3: TGTGCCAGCAGCCAAGAGTGGGGGGGCGGTAACACCGGGGAGCTGTTTTTT.